The 15 T cell receptor beta chains listed next were all sequenced from one sample in a study of T cells in localized non-small cell lung cancer. TCRdb's copy holds only in-frame clones and misses some; the assay was immunoSEQ multiplex PCR. The sample yields about 36,000 clones, roughly nine tenths seen once. The material was peripheral blood, obtained before any cancer treatment. Source of these receptors: a female donor older than 55 with stage I lung adenocarcinoma.

The chain is built from TRBV9 and TRBJ2-1, with TRBD2 as a possible D gene (5 bases). Germline V gene sequence: CDR1 SGDLS, CDR2 YYNGEE. The CDR3 loop spans 15 amino acids. The V gene lost 0 bases and the J gene lost 2 bases, with 9 bases spanning the gap. The CDR3 DNA sequence: TGTGCCAGCAGCGTAGTTCTCGGGACCTACAATGAGCAGTTCTTC. Amino acids: CASSVVLGTYNEQFF.

CDR3 residues: CASSKLRDRGRSTDTQYF. The DNA for the CDR3 is TGTGCCAGCAGCAAACTCCGGGACAGGGGGCGAAGCACAGATACGCAGTATTTT. The chain joins TRBV21-1 to TRBJ2-3; the DNA was not compared with TRBD1, the D call given in the table. TRBV21-1 is termed a pseudogene. The CDR3 length is 18 residues.

This chain connects TRBV29-1 to TRBJ2-1; possibly TRBD2 for D (6 bases). The CDR3 is 15 amino acids. V lost 5 bases and J lost 1, with 15 bases in between. CDR1 is SQVTM and CDR2 is ANQGSEA in the germline V gene. The CDR3 DNA sequence: TGCAGCGTTAATTCGGTCGGGGGATCCTACAATGAGCAGTTCTTC. Its translation: CSVNSVGGSYNEQFF.

The V gene is TRBV4-2, the J gene TRBJ2-5; D might be TRBD1 or TRBD2, each matching 5 bases. The V end lost 4 bases, the J end lost 0 bases, and 18 bases lay between the germline ends. CDR1 is LGHNA and CDR2 is YNFKEQ in the germline V gene. The CDR3 length is 17 residues. The CDR3 is CASSPAAGAAYQETQYF. Here the CDR3 DNA reads TGTGCCAGCAGCCCAGCAGCCGGGGCGGCGTACCAAGAGACCCAGTACTTC.

J is TRBJ1-1 and V is TRBV11-2; D might be TRBD1 (6 bases). Germline CDR1 SGHAT, CDR2 FQNNGV. Trimming left V 0 bases short and J 3 bases short, with 8 bases between. This CDR3 has 14 amino acids. The CDR3 DNA reads as TGTGCCAGCAGCTTAGACAGGACAGACACTGAAGCTTTCTTT. Amino acids: CASSLDRTDTEAFF.

The rearrangement uses TRBV18 and TRBJ1-1; D remains unclear. V was pared by 6 bases and J by 0 bases, with 20 bases between. Per the germline V gene, CDR1 is KGHSH and CDR2 is LQKENI. The CDR3 has 17 amino acids. Written as DNA, the CDR3 is TGTGCCAGCTCGCGGCGCGATCAAGGCTACATGAACACTGAAGCTTTCTTT. Translated: CASSRRDQGYMNTEAFF.

The V gene is TRBV11-2, the J gene TRBJ1-5; D unclear. Germline V gene sequence: CDR1 SGHAT, CDR2 FQNNGV. The V and J ends lost 1 base and 4 bases respectively, with 8 bases between them. The CDR3 runs to 14 residues. The CDR3 region has the DNA TGTGCCAGCAGCTTAGGGCAGACTAATCAGCCCCAGCATTTT. This translates into CASSLGQTNQPQHF.

This chain links TRBV7-9 with TRBJ1-6; D uncertain. Germline V lookup: CDR1 SEHNR, CDR2 FQNEAQ (reference sequence). V lost 0 bases, J lost 9 bases, and 12 bases lay in between. The CDR3 sequence is 15 residues long. The CDR3 reads CASSLAVVLLSPLHF. The DNA for the CDR3 is TGTGCCAGCAGCTTAGCGGTAGTCCTGCTTTCACCCCTCCACTTT.

This chain links TRBV9 with TRBJ2-7, with a tentative D call TRBD1 (6 bases). The V gene lost 4 bases and the J gene lost 2 bases, with 13 bases spanning the gap. Germline V CDR1 and CDR2: SGDLS, YYNGEE. The CDR3 is 14 residues long. The CDR3 is CASSSRGGPYEQYF. CDR3 bases: TGTGCCAGCAGCTCCCGAGGGGGACCCTACGAGCAGTACTTC.

J is TRBJ1-4 and V is TRBV28; TRBD1 matches at 7 bases. V gave up 6 bases and J gave up 8 bases; unmatched junction bases: 6. Looked up from germline, CDR1 is MDHEN and CDR2 is SYDVKM. The length of the CDR3 is 13 residues. DNA of the CDR3: TGTGCCAGCAGATCCGGGACAGTCGAAAAACTGTTTTTT. Protein product: CASRSGTVEKLFF.

The V call is TRBV19, the J call TRBJ1-5; D unresolved. The CDR3 has 16 residues. Germline-derived CDR1 and CDR2 are LNHDA and SQIVND (reference sequence). The germline V and J ends were trimmed by 5 bases and 3 bases, with 17 bases remaining between them. In DNA, the CDR3 is TGTGCCAGTAGTCCACCTTTGGCAGCACCCAATCAGCCCCAGCATTTT. Translation gives CASSPPLAAPNQPQHF. The whole variable domain, remainder taken from reference TRBV19 and TRBJ1-5, is DGGITQSPKYLFRKEGQNVTLSCEQNLNHDAMYWYRQDPGQGLRLIYYSQIVNDFQKGDIAEGYSVSREKKESFPLTVTSAQKNPTAFYLCASSPPLAAPNQPQHFGDGTRLSIL.

The chain combines TRBV4-2 with TRBJ2-1; possibly TRBD2 for D (6 bases). The CDR3 is made up of 14 amino acids. CDR1 is LGHNA, CDR2 YNFKEQ, per germline. Trimming cost V 1 base and J 11 bases, with 15 bases left between them. CDR3 sequence (DNA): TGTGCCAGCAGCCAAGTTGCGGGGTACACTAAGCAGTTCTTC. It encodes CASSQVAGYTKQFF.

The rearrangement links TRBV11-2 to TRBJ1-2; D remains unclear. Germline V gene lookup returns CDR1 SGHAT and CDR2 FQNNGV. This CDR3 has 15 amino acids. V gave up 2 bases and J gave up 2 bases, with 12 bases separating them. As DNA, the CDR3 is TGTGCCAGCAGCTTATTGAACGTAGGCAACTATGGCTACACCTTC. The encoded protein is CASSLLNVGNYGYTF.

The chain joins TRBV6-1 to TRBJ2-1, with D hard to call. The CDR3 runs 15 residues. V was cut by 4 bases and J by 0 bases, with 10 bases left in between. The germline CDR1 and CDR2 sequences are MNHNS and SASEGT. The CDR3 loop is CASSVLPSSYNEQFF. The CDR3 region has the DNA TGTGCCAGCAGTGTGCTACCGAGCTCCTACAATGAGCAGTTCTTC.

The CDR3 nucleotides read TGCGCCAGCAGCCCTCGGACAGGGGACACCGGGGAGCTGTTTTTT. Residues: CASSPRTGDTGELFF. This chain connects TRBV5-1 to TRBJ2-2; 9 positions agree with TRBD1. J gave up 3 bases and V 4 bases, and 4 bases lay outside the gene matches. The CDR3 has 15 residues. The germline CDR1 and CDR2 sequences are SGHRS and YFSETQ.